One sample yielded the 32 T cell receptor beta chains listed below, sequenced in a study of OX40 agonist ivuxolimab in advanced cancers. TCRdb keeps only in-frame clones here, not all; method: immunoSEQ multiplex PCR. The sample shows 75,000 to 100,000 clones, more than 75% of them seen only once. Sequencing used CD4+ or CD8+ T cells sorted from blood, obtained in a trial of the OX40 agonist ivuxolimab. These receptors all come from an adult with an advanced solid tumor such as melanoma, head and neck, liver or kidney cancer.

This rearrangement joins TRBV19 to TRBJ1-5; 8 positions agree with TRBD1. Trimming removed 4 bases from V and 7 bases from J; junction bases left unmatched: 3. Germline values: CDR1 LNHDA, CDR2 SQIVND (reference sequence). The CDR3 consists of 13 residues. CDR3 residues: CASSSQGAQPQHF. In nucleotides, the CDR3 is TGTGCCAGTAGTAGCCAGGGGGCCCAGCCCCAGCATTTT.

The chain employs TRBV4-1 and TRBJ2-1; no reliable D call. CDR3 length: 16 residues. Germline values: CDR1 MGHRA, CDR2 YSYEKL. V lost 3 bases and J lost 15, with 27 bases in between. This CDR3 is CASSQAGSEERRSMFF. In DNA form, the CDR3 reads TGCGCCAGCAGCCAGGCCGGATCCGAGGAGCGCCGATCGATGTTCTTC.

The chain combines TRBV5-1 with TRBJ2-3, with 9 nucleotides matching TRBD2. Unmatched junction bases numbered 5, after V lost 5 bases and J lost 4 bases. Germline V gene lookup returns CDR1 SGHRS and CDR2 YFSETQ. The CDR3 has 14 residues. This CDR3 reads CASSVSGSPDTQYF. CDR3 DNA sequence: TGCGCCAGCAGTGTTAGCGGGAGCCCAGATACGCAGTATTTT.

This rearrangement joins TRBV11-2 to TRBJ1-2; D ambiguous. The CDR3 is 15 amino acids. Germline V gene lookup returns CDR1 SGHAT and CDR2 FQNNGV. V dropped 1 base and J dropped 2 bases, with 11 bases sitting between them. The CDR3, as DNA: TGTGCCAGCAGCTTAGGGGCAGAGACAAACTATGGCTACACCTTC. Residues: CASSLGAETNYGYTF.

V is TRBV7-9 and J is TRBJ2-1; 7 bases align to TRBD1. V was clipped by 2 bases and J by 9 bases; unmatched bases: 4. The CDR3 totals 13 residues. Germline loops: CDR1 SEHNR, CDR2 FQNEAQ (reference sequence). In nucleotides, the CDR3 is TGTGCCAGCAGCTTAAAGGGGGCAGTTGAGCAGTTCTTC. Its protein is CASSLKGAVEQFF.

V and J are TRBV7-2 and TRBJ2-5; 10 bases line up with TRBD2. The CDR3 consists of 17 residues. Losses at the gene ends were 5 bases for V and 0 bases for J; bases not matched to a gene: 9. Per germline, CDR1 SGHTA and CDR2 FQGNSA. DNA of the CDR3: TGTGCCAGCAGCCCACGAGCGGGAGGGACGTACCAAGAGACCCAGTACTTC. Residues: CASSPRAGGTYQETQYF. Full variable domain (missing parts from reference TRBV7-2 and TRBJ2-5): GAGVSQSPSNKVTEKGKDVELRCDPISGHTALYWYRQSLGQGLEFLIYFQGNSAPDKSGLPSDRFSAERTGGSVSTLTIQRTQQEDSAVYLCASSPRAGGTYQETQYFGPGTRLLVL.

The chain carries TRBV7-2 and TRBJ2-6; no firm D call. V lost 5 bases, J lost 0 bases, and 5 bases lay in between. Germline assignment: CDR1 SGHTA and CDR2 FQGNSA. The CDR3 has 14 amino acids. In DNA, the CDR3 is TGTGCCAGCAGCCTATTCTCTGGGGCCAACGTCCTGACTTTC. It yields the protein CASSLFSGANVLTF.

As for this clone: The junction and the germline gene differ at one end; a read error may be behind it. The chain uses TRBV4-2 and TRBJ2-2; 15 nucleotides align to TRBD2. CDR1 is LGHNA and CDR2 is YNFKEQ in the germline V gene. The CDR3 runs to 22 residues. CDR3 amino acids: CASTQSQEWGLAGGPNTGELFF. The CDR3 DNA follows: TGTGCCAGCACCCAAAGCCAAGAGTGGGGACTAGCGGGAGGCCCGAACACCGGGGAGCTGTTTTTT.

This clone was found a few times. This CDR3 is CASSSSRDKANYGYTF. The CDR3 DNA reads TGTGCCAGCAGCTCTTCGCGGGACAAAGCTAACTATGGCTACACCTTC. The V and J genes are TRBV5-4 and TRBJ1-2; possible D gene TRBD1, 6 bases. The germline V and J ends were trimmed by 3 bases and 0 bases, with 15 bases remaining between them. Germline lookup yields CDR1 SGHNT and CDR2 YYREEE (reference sequence). The CDR3 runs to 16 residues.

The chain links TRBV29-1 to TRBJ2-7, with a weak D call TRBD1 (7 bases). CDR1 is SQVTM, CDR2 ANQGSEA, per germline. The V and J ends lost 4 bases and 4 bases respectively, with 17 bases between them. This CDR3 has 14 residues. The CDR3 protein is CSVGPSTGRYEQYF. CDR3 nucleotide sequence: TGCAGCGTTGGGCCGTCGACAGGGAGGTACGAGCAGTACTTC.

This sequence joins TRBV5-1 and TRBJ2-7, with a tentative D call TRBD2 (6 bases). Germline V gives CDR1 SGHRS, CDR2 YFSETQ. V shed 4 bases and J shed 4 bases, with 15 bases lying between them. This CDR3 spans 14 amino acids. CDR3: CASSIAGTFYEQYF. The CDR3 DNA is TGCGCCAGCAGCATAGCCGGGACTTTTTACGAGCAGTACTTC. Based on the CDR3 plus reference TRBV5-1 and TRBJ2-7, the full variable domain is KAGVTQTPRYLIKTRGQQVTLSCSPISGHRSVSWYQQTPGQGLQFLFEYFSETQRNKGNFPGRFSGRQFSNSRSEMNVSTLELGDSALYLCASSIAGTFYEQYFGPGTRLTVT.

The rearrangement links TRBV4-3 to TRBJ2-4, with D perhaps being TRBD1 or TRBD2 (5 bases each). Germline V gene lookup returns CDR1 LGHNA and CDR2 YSLEER. V was trimmed by 3 bases and J by 1 base, leaving 13 bases between them. The CDR3 covers 16 residues. As DNA, the CDR3 is TGCGCCAGCAGCCATTCGCTGGGGACGGCCAAAAACATTCAGTACTTC. Encoded protein: CASSHSLGTAKNIQYF.

The gene calls are TRBV5-4 and TRBJ2-7; no clear D. Germline values: CDR1 SGHNT, CDR2 YYREEE (reference sequence). The CDR3 totals 12 residues. Between the trimmed V and J ends, which lost 2 bases and 3 bases, there was a span of 6 bases. The CDR3 bases are TGTGCCAGCAGCTTCCTTGGCTACGAGCAGTACTTC. Translated: CASSFLGYEQYF.

The chain carries TRBV30 and TRBJ2-5; D is ambiguous. Germline V gene sequence: CDR1 GTSNPN, CDR2 SVGIG (reference sequence). This CDR3 is built from 11 residues. The V and J ends lost 2 bases and 2 bases respectively, with 3 bases between them. The CDR3 DNA follows: TGTGCCTGGAGTCCTCAAGAGACCCAGTACTTC. Its translation: CAWSPQETQYF. The full variable domain, completed using reference TRBV30 and TRBJ2-5, is SQTIHQWPATLVQPVGSPLSLECTVEGTSNPNLYWYRQAAGRGLQLLFYSVGIGQISSEVPQNLSASRPQDRQFILSSKKLLLSDSGFYLCAWSPQETQYFGPGTRLLVL.

The chain recombines TRBV7-2 with TRBJ2-7; D is unresolved. Germline values: CDR1 SGHTA, CDR2 FQGNSA. Deletions cut 1 base from V and 5 bases from J, with 6 bases between. The CDR3 has 12 amino acids. The CDR3 region has the DNA TGTGCCAGCAGCTTAGAGTGGAACGAGCAGTACTTC. Translating gives CASSLEWNEQYF.

The V gene is TRBV5-6, the J gene TRBJ1-1; D perhaps matches TRBD1 (5 bases). Trimming took 6 bases from V and 5 from J, leaving 20 bases between them. Germline assignment: CDR1 SGHDT and CDR2 YYEEEE. CDR3 length equals 15 residues. The CDR3 loop is CASIPRTGGSTEAFF. CDR3 coding DNA: TGTGCCAGCATACCCCGTACCGGGGGGTCAACTGAAGCTTTCTTT.

The J gene is TRBJ1-2, the V gene TRBV5-6, with unresolved D. The V end lost 0 bases, the J end lost 1 base, and 4 bases lay between the germline ends. The CDR3 contains 13 residues. CDR1 and CDR2 (germline): SGHDT, YYEEEE. CDR3: CASSLGSNYGYTF. CDR3 DNA sequence: TGTGCCAGCAGCTTGGGCAGTAACTATGGCTACACCTTC.

This clone was picked up one time. CDR3 loop: CATSRSGLSYEQYF. The DNA of the CDR3 is TGTGCCACCAGCAGATCGGGACTTAGCTACGAGCAGTACTTC. V gene TRBV15 combines with J gene TRBJ2-7, with a tentative D call TRBD2 (6 bases). This CDR3 is built from 14 residues. V was clipped by 2 bases and J by 3 bases, with 11 bases between them. CDR1 LNHNV and CDR2 YYDKDF come from the germline V gene (reference sequence). Full variable domain (missing parts from reference TRBV15 and TRBJ2-7): DAMVIQNPRYQVTQFGKPVTLSCSQTLNHNVMYWYQQKSSQAPKLLFHYYDKDFNNEADTPDNFQSRRPNTSFCFLDIRSPGLGDTAMYLCATSRSGLSYEQYFGPGTRLTVT.

V is TRBV5-6 and J is TRBJ2-7, with 7 bases that match TRBD1. Trimming cost V 4 bases and J 1 base; bases outside gene matches: 5. CDR1 and CDR2 from the germline V gene are SGHDT and YYEEEE. This CDR3 region has 14 residues. CDR3 sequence: CASSPGGRSYEQYF. The CDR3 nucleotides read TGTGCCAGCAGCCCAGGGGGACGGTCCTACGAGCAGTACTTC.

This clone has just a few counts. J is TRBJ2-7 and V is TRBV30, with D possibly TRBD2 on 6 matching bases. Germline assignment: CDR1 GTSNPN and CDR2 SVGIG (reference sequence). Deletions cut 2 bases from V and 3 bases from J, with 11 bases between. The CDR3 loop spans 13 amino acids. CDR3 DNA sequence: TGTGCCTGGAGTCGACCGGGACTCTACGAGCAGTACTTC. Its translation: CAWSRPGLYEQYF. The full variable domain, its missing parts supplied by reference TRBV30 and TRBJ2-7, is SQTIHQWPATLVQPVGSPLSLECTVEGTSNPNLYWYRQAAGRGLQLLFYSVGIGQISSEVPQNLSASRPQDRQFILSSKKLLLSDSGFYLCAWSRPGLYEQYFGPGTRLTVT.

The J gene is TRBJ1-2, the V gene TRBV7-8, with 7 bases that match TRBD1. The V gene end was trimmed by 1 base and the J gene end by 4 bases; junction bases not matched to a gene: 3. The CDR3 runs to 14 residues. CDR1 is SGHVS and CDR2 is FQNEAQ in the germline V gene. CDR3 nucleotide sequence: TGTGCCAGCAGCTTAGACAGGGGCTCCTATGGCTACACCTTC. Its protein product is CASSLDRGSYGYTF.

The chain couples TRBV5-8 to TRBJ2-1, with 10 bases identical to TRBD1. Germline V gives CDR1 SGHTS, CDR2 YDEGEE. This CDR3 spans 16 amino acids. V was clipped by 0 bases and J by 8 bases; unmatched bases: 8. The CDR3 here is CASSLDLGQGSHEQFF. The CDR3 DNA is TGTGCCAGCAGCTTGGATTTGGGACAGGGGTCCCATGAGCAGTTCTTC. Complete variable domain (other parts from reference TRBV5-8 and TRBJ2-1): EAGVTQSPTHLIKTRGQQATLRCSPISGHTSVYWYQQALGLGLQFLLWYDEGEERNRGNFPPRFSGRQFPNYSSELNVNALELEDSALYLCASSLDLGQGSHEQFFGPGTRLTVL.

This clone appeared a single time. The chain recombines TRBV5-1 with TRBJ2-1; 11 bases are shared with TRBD2. The CDR3 length is 16 residues. The junction had 8 bases not matched to a gene; V was cut back by 5 bases and J by 4 bases. Germline assignment: CDR1 SGHRS and CDR2 YFSETQ. CDR3 sequence reads: CASRNPGTSGYNEQFF. The CDR3 coding sequence is TGCGCCAGCAGAAACCCCGGGACTAGCGGTTACAATGAGCAGTTCTTC.

The chain employs TRBV7-2 and TRBJ2-7; 12 bases align to TRBD2. With V trimmed by 5 bases and J by 3 bases, 8 bases remained unmatched. The CDR3 is 16 amino acids. Germline CDR1 and CDR2: SGHTA and FQGNSA. CDR3 nucleotide sequence: TGTGCCAGCAGCCAGCGGACTAGCGGGGTAATCTACGAGCAGTACTTC. Translation: CASSQRTSGVIYEQYF.

This clone was observed a handful of times. V is TRBV7-9 and J is TRBJ1-5; tentative D call: TRBD1 (5 bases). V was cut by 4 bases and J by 6 bases, with 13 bases left in between. From germline, CDR1 is SEHNR and CDR2 FQNEAQ (reference sequence). The CDR3 is made up of 14 amino acids. The CDR3 nucleotides are TGTGCCAGCAGCTCGGAGGAGGGGTTTCAGCCCCAGCATTTT. It yields the protein CASSSEEGFQPQHF.

This clone was seen just once. The rearrangement links TRBV30 to TRBJ1-1, with D maybe TRBD1 (5 bases). This CDR3 is built from 13 residues. From germline, CDR1 is GTSNPN and CDR2 SVGIG (reference sequence). Trimming stripped 3 bases from V and 6 bases from J, with 14 bases between. CDR3 residues: CAWRGPAGPEAFF. In DNA, the CDR3 is TGTGCCTGGAGGGGACCCGCCGGACCTGAAGCTTTCTTT.

Only one count was recorded for this clone. The rearrangement links TRBV11-2 to TRBJ2-1; no clear D. Germline V gives CDR1 SGHAT, CDR2 FQNNGV. The CDR3 runs to 13 residues. Trimming removed 0 bases from V and 8 bases from J, with 8 bases in between. CDR3 sequence reads: CASSLEAWDEQFF. DNA for the CDR3: TGTGCCAGCAGCTTAGAGGCCTGGGATGAGCAGTTCTTC.

The chain joins TRBV7-9 to TRBJ2-2, with a possible D match to TRBD2 (5 bases). The germline V gene encodes CDR1 SEHNR and CDR2 FQNEAQ (reference sequence). The CDR3 runs to 14 residues. Deletions cut 3 bases from V and 5 bases from J, with 10 bases between. CDR3 bases: TGTGCCAGCAGCTTCCTAGCTGGGACCGGGGAGCTGTTTTTT. It translates to CASSFLAGTGELFF.

This clone showed up just once. The chain employs TRBV2 and TRBJ1-1; 7 bases line up with TRBD1. The length of the CDR3 is 13 residues. V lost 8 bases to trimming and J lost 3 bases; unmatched junction nucleotides: 6. CDR1 is SNHLY, CDR2 FYNNEI, per germline. This CDR3 is CASSDREYTEAFF. The CDR3 DNA follows: TGTGCCAGCTCCGACAGGGAGTACACTGAAGCTTTCTTT.

The rearrangement links TRBV9 to TRBJ2-1; weak D call: TRBD2 (6 bases). Germline V gene sequence: CDR1 SGDLS, CDR2 YYNGEE. The CDR3 has 15 residues. V was pared by 7 bases and J by 6 bases, with 20 bases between. CDR3 protein: CASSGVTLMVNEQFF. The CDR3 DNA reads TGTGCCAGCTCGGGGGTTACCTTAATGGTCAATGAGCAGTTCTTC.

The V call is TRBV9, the J call TRBJ2-1; a possible D gene is TRBD2 (5 bases). CDR3 size: 16 residues. CDR1 is SGDLS and CDR2 is YYNGEE in the germline V gene. Trimming shortened V by 0 bases and J by 0 bases, and 10 bases separated the two germline ends. In nucleotides, the CDR3 is TGTGCCAGCAGCGTAGGAGGGTGGGGCTCCTACAATGAGCAGTTCTTC. Protein: CASSVGGWGSYNEQFF.

This sequence joins TRBV18 and TRBJ2-7; perhaps TRBD1 as D (6 bases). Trimming pared 3 bases from V and 4 bases from J, leaving 13 bases between. In germline, CDR1 is KGHSH, CDR2 LQKENI. The CDR3 has 14 residues. As DNA, the CDR3 is TGTGCCAGCTCACCCCGGGACAAGAGGTACGAGCAGTACTTC. Translation gives CASSPRDKRYEQYF. The full variable domain, its missing parts supplied by reference TRBV18 and TRBJ2-7, is NAGVMQNPRHLVRRRGQEARLRCSPMKGHSHVYWYRQLPEEGLKFMVYLQKENIIDESGMPKERFSAEFPKEGPSILRIQQVVRGDSAAYFCASSPRDKRYEQYFGPGTRLTVT.